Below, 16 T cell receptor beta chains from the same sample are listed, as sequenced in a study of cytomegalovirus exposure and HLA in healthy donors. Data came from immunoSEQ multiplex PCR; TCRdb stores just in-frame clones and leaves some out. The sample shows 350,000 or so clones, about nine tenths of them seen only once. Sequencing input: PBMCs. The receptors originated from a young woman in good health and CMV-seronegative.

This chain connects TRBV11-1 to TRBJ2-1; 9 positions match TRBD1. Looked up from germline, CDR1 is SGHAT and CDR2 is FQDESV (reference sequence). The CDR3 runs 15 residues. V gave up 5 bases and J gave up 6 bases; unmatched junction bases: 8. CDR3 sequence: CASSPLQGAGNEQFF. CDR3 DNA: TGTGCCAGCAGCCCACTACAGGGGGCGGGCAATGAGCAGTTCTTC.

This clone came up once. The CDR3 loop reads CASSAPGTVDYEQYF. The CDR3 DNA follows: TGTGCCAGCAGTGCCCCCGGGACAGTGGACTACGAGCAGTACTTC. This chain joins TRBV2 and TRBJ2-7; TRBD1 aligns across 7 bases. Germline CDR1 reads SNHLY; CDR2 reads FYNNEI. V shed 4 bases and J 3 bases; nucleotides not matched to a gene: 9. The CDR3 runs 15 residues. The full variable domain, in which reference TRBV2 and TRBJ2-7 provide the parts outside the CDR3, is EPEVTQTPSHQVTQMGQEVILRCVPISNHLYFYWYRQILGQKVEFLVSFYNNEISEKSEIFDDQFSVERPDGSNFTLKIRSTKLEDSAMYFCASSAPGTVDYEQYFGPGTRLTVT.

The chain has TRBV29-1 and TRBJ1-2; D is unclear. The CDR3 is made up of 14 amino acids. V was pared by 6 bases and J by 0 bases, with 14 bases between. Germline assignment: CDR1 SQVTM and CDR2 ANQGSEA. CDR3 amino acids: CSVPTVPSNYGYTF. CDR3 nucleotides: TGCAGCGTCCCTACCGTCCCGTCTAACTATGGCTACACCTTC.

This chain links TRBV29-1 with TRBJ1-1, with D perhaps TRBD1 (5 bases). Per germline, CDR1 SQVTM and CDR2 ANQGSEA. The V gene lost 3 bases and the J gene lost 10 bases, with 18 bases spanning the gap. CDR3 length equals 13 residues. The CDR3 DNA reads TGCAGCGTTGAGGGTTCGCTGCGGAGGGGAGCTTTCTTT. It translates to CSVEGSLRRGAFF.

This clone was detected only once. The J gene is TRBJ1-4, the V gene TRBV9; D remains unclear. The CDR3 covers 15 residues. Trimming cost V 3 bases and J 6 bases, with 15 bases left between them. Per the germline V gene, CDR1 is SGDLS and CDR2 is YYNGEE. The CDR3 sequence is CASSAKIIEDEKLFF. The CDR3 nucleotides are TGTGCCAGCAGCGCCAAAATCATTGAGGATGAAAAACTGTTTTTT.

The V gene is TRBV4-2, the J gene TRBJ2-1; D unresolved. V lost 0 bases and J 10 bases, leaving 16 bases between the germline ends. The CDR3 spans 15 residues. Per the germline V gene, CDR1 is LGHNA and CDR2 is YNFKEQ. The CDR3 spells CASSQEETSSSEQFF. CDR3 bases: TGTGCCAGCAGCCAAGAAGAAACGAGCAGTAGCGAGCAGTTCTTC.

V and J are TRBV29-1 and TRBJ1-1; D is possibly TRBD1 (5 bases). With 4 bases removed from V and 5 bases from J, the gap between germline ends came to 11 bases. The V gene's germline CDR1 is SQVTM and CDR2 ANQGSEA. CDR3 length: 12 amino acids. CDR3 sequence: CSVAGGGTEAFF. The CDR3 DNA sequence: TGCAGCGTTGCTGGGGGAGGGACTGAAGCTTTCTTT.

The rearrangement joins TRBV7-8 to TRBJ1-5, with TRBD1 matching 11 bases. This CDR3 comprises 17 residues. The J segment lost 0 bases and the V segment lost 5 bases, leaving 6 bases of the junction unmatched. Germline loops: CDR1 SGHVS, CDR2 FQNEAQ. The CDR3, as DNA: TGTGCCAGCAGCGCCGGGACAGGGGGAAATAGCAATCAGCCCCAGCATTTT. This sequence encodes CASSAGTGGNSNQPQHF.

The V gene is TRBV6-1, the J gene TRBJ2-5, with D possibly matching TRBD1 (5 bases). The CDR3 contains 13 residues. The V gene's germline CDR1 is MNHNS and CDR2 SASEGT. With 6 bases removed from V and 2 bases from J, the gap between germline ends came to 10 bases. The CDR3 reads CASSGHPQETQYF. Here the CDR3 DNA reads TGTGCCAGCAGCGGACACCCTCAAGAGACCCAGTACTTC.

As DNA, the CDR3 is TGCGCCAGCAGCCAAGGGGTTGCGGGAGCAGTCGGGGATACGCAGTATTTT. Encoded protein: CASSQGVAGAVGDTQYF. The rearrangement links TRBV4-3 to TRBJ2-3; 7 nucleotides align to TRBD2. The CDR3 has 17 residues. Losses at the gene ends were 1 base for V and 6 bases for J; bases not matched to a gene: 13. CDR1 and CDR2 (germline): LGHNA, YSLEER.

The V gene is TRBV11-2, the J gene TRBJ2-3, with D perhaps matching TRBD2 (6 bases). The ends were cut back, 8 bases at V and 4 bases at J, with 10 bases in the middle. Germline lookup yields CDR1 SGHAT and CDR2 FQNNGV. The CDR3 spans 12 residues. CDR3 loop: CASGGTADTQYF. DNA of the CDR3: TGTGCCAGCGGGGGGACGGCAGATACGCAGTATTTT.

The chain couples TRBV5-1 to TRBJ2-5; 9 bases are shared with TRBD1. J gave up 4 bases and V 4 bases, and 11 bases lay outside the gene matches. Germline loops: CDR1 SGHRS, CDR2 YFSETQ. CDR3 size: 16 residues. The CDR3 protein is CASSPTGQGIGETQYF. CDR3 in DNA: TGCGCCAGCAGCCCGACCGGACAGGGGATTGGAGAGACCCAGTACTTC.

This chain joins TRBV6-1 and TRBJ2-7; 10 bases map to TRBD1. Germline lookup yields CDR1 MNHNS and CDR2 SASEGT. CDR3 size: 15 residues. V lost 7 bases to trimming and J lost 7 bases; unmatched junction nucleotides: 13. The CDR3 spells CASTDMGTGAGEQYF. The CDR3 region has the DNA TGTGCCAGCACAGATATGGGGACAGGGGCTGGTGAGCAGTACTTC.

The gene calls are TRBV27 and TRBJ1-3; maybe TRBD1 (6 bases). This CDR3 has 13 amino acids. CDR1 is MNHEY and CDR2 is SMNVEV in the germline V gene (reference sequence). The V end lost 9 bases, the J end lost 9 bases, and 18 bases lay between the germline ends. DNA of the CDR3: TGTGCCAGTGGACAGTCCGGCGGCGGCACCATATATTTT. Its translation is CASGQSGGGTIYF.

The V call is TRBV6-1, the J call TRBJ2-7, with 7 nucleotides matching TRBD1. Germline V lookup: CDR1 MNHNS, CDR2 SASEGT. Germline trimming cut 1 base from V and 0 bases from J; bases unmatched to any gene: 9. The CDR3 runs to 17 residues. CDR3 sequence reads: CASSEGEMDRFSYEQYF. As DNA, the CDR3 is TGTGCCAGCAGTGAAGGGGAAATGGACAGGTTCTCCTACGAGCAGTACTTC.

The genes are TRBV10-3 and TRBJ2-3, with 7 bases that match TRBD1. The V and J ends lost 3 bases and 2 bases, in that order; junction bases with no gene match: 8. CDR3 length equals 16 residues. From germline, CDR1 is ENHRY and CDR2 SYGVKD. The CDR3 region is CAISELGTVSTDTQYF. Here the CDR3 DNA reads TGTGCCATCAGTGAATTAGGGACAGTCTCCACAGATACGCAGTATTTT.